This T cell receptor beta chain was documented in a study of spatial heterogeneity in lung cancer. Background on the study: Donation came from around 77 patients with untreated early-stage non-small cell lung cancer. Alpha-chain detections were consistently fewer than beta-chain detections among the sequences. In raw reads, more than 8.5 appearances on average were recorded for each unique TCR and UMI combination.

Trimming at V came to 1 base and at J to 4 bases, leaving 3 bases not matched to a gene. The CDR3 is made up of 14 amino acids. Per the germline V gene, CDR1 is SGHTA and CDR2 is FQGNSA. TCRdb analysed the 5' RACE reads with MiXCR anew, one entry per CDR3 protein. Altogether about 25,000 distinct CDR3 sequences are present, approximately 6% being singletons, with the ten largest covering roughly 21%. This clonotype turned up a few times. The time point is: blood at routine non-recurrence follow-up after resection. The sequenced material consisted of unsorted whole RNA from tumor, nontumor lung or frozen PBMC.

The origin of this receptor is a male donor with early-stage non-small cell lung cancer. J is TRBJ1-1 and V is TRBV7-2, with 7 bases matching TRBD1. Sample: PBMCs, taken at follow-up. The CDR3 spells CASSLDPGGTEAFF. DNA of the CDR3: TGTGCCAGCAGCTTAGATCCAGGGGGCACTGAAGCTTTCTTT.